This section outlines one TCR beta chain sequence together with its context. The antigen remains unidentified. Second doses were pooled across both intervals (about 4 or about 12 weeks). This sample was included in a study of T cell responses to AZD1222 COVID-19 vaccine. Method: immunoSEQ multiplex PCR; TCRdb's copy keeps in-frame clones and lacks some. This repertoire shows about 200,000 clones, approximately 94% found once; its top ten account for 1%. Study observations and caveats: Only six AZD1222 recipients tested seropositive at baseline. Repertoires in all cases were sampled only once the peak T cell response had passed. The donors showed a predominance of white British ancestry and of females, with possible underestimation of clonal diversity.

The V segment lost 4 bases and the J segment 4 bases; nucleotides outside the gene matches: 6. The CDR3 consists of 14 residues. Per germline, CDR1 MDHEN and CDR2 SYDVKM. This clonotype originated in an adult who received the AZD1222 COVID-19 vaccine. The chain recombines TRBV28 with TRBJ1-1; 7 bases align to TRBD1. The source material was peripheral blood, sampled 28 days after the second AZD1222 dose. The CDR3 DNA reads TGTGCCAGCAGTTGGTCAGGGGGGGTCACTGAAGCTTTCTTT. This gives the protein CASSWSGGVTEAFF. Full variable domain (outside the CDR3, taken from reference TRBV28 and TRBJ1-1): DVKVTQSSRYLVKRTGEKVFLECVQDMDHENMFWYRQDPGLGLRLIYFSYDVKMKEKGDIPEGYSVSREKKERFSLILESASTNQTSMYLCASSWSGGVTEAFFGQGTRLTVV.